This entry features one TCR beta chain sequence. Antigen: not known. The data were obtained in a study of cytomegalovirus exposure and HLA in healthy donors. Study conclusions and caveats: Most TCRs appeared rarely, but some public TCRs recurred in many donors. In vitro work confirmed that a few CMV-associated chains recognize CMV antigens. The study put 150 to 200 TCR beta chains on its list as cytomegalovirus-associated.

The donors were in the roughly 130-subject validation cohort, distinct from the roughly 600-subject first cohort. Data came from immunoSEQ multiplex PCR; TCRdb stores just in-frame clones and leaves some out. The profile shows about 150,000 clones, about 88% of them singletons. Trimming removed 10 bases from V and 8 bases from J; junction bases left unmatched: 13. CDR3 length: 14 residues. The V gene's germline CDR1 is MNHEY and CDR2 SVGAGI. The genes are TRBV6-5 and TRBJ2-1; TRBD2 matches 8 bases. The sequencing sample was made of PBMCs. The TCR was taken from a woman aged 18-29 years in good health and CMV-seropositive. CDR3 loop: CATNGLSGSDEQFF. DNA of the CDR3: TGTGCCACCAACGGACTAAGCGGGAGCGATGAGCAGTTCTTC.